This T cell receptor beta chain stems from a study of control samples from healthy donors and cancer patients (TCRdb year 2020). Comment on this clone: No antigen is known for it. Base qualities are missing; no much larger clone stands one base away.

From the cysteine through the phenylalanine, the CDR3 covers 13 amino acids. The retained sequence is limited to the CDR3, 39 bases, with the frame set at the first base. The V end loses 5 bases and the J end loses 9 bases, and a stretch of 13 bases separates them. The germline V gene provides CDR1 MDHEN and CDR2 SYDVKM. The library was generated by the immunoSEQ multiplex PCR assay. Held by TCRdb, this immuneACCESS table contains in-frame sequences only and omits some clones. Under half of the omission traces to an unresolved V gene where checked; the cause of the rest is unknown. The sample data list about 130,000 clones, and approximately 94% of these were observed just once. The ten biggest clones cover under 2% of the sample.

This receptor was taken from a man aged 50-59 years with head and neck cancer. What was sequenced was PBMCs. The sequence joins TRBV28 to TRBJ1-4; a tentative D call is TRBD1 (6 bases match). The CDR3 region reads CASSGGQGQKLFF. The DNA reads TGTGCCAGCAGTGGGGGGCAGGGCCAAAAACTGTTTTTT.